A selection of T cell receptor beta chains follows, all from one sample in a study of shared clonotypes between healthy human individuals. Method: immunoSEQ multiplex PCR; TCRdb's copy keeps in-frame clones and lacks some. The sample consists of roughly 570,000 clones, 98% of them appearing once. Material: naive CD8+ T cells sorted from blood. These TCRs come from a man aged 25 to 40 in good health. CDR3s include the opening cysteine and the closing phenylalanine or tryptophan. A D gene is named only where the DNA matches it firmly. Clone size is shown for a subset of rows, as once, few, many or a class of expanded clone.

V gene: TRBV13
clone size: once
J gene: TRBJ2-3
D gene: TRBD2
CDR3 DNA: TGTGCCAGCAGCTCCGGACTAGCGGGCGCCGCTAGCACAGATACGCAGTATTTT
CDR3 protein: CASSSGLAGAASTDTQYF

V gene: TRBV4-3
clone size: NA
J gene: TRBJ2-7
D gene: TRBD2
CDR3 DNA: TGCGCCAGCAGCCAAGAATTAGGACTAGCAGACGACGAGCAGTACTTC
CDR3 protein: CASSQELGLADDEQYF

V gene: TRBV5-1
clone size: NA
J gene: TRBJ2-3
D gene: TRBD2
CDR3 DNA: TGCGCCAGCAGCAACGGACTAGCGGGAGATGGCACAGATACGCAGTATTTT
CDR3 protein: CASSNGLAGDGTDTQYF

V gene: TRBV7-9
clone size: NA
J gene: TRBJ2-1
D gene: TRBD2
CDR3 DNA: TGTGCCAGCATCGGACTAGCGGGTTGGGCTGAGCAGTTCTTC
CDR3 protein: CASIGLAGWAEQFF

V gene: TRBV14
clone size: NA
J gene: TRBJ1-2
D gene: NA
CDR3 DNA: TGTGCCAGCAGCCAAAAAAGGGGGGGCGGCTACACCTTC
CDR3 protein: CASSQKRGGGYTF

V gene: TRBV6-1
clone size: NA
J gene: TRBJ2-3
D gene: TRBD2
CDR3 DNA: TGTGCCAGCACCGGGACTAGCGGACGCACAGATACGCAGTATTTT
CDR3 protein: CASTGTSGRTDTQYF

V gene: TRBV10-3
clone size: NA
J gene: TRBJ2-1
D gene: NA
CDR3 DNA: TGTGCCATCAGTGAGTCTGGGAAACGGGATTGGGAGCAGTTCTTC
CDR3 protein: CAISESGKRDWEQFF

V gene: TRBV29-1
clone size: NA
J gene: TRBJ2-7
D gene: NA
CDR3 DNA: TGCAGCGTTGCACTAGGGGACAAGAGCTCCTACGAGCAGTACTTC
CDR3 protein: CSVALGDKSSYEQYF

V gene: TRBV6-5
clone size: NA
J gene: TRBJ2-7
D gene: NA
CDR3 DNA: TGTGCCAGCAGTCTAGTAGGGGCGCAGGACGAGCAGTACTTC
CDR3 protein: CASSLVGAQDEQYF

V gene: TRBV13
clone size: NA
J gene: TRBJ2-3
D gene: NA
CDR3 DNA: TGTGCCAGCAGCTTAGGAGGGGGAGGTACGCAGTATTTT
CDR3 protein: CASSLGGGGTQYF

V gene: TRBV6-5
clone size: NA
J gene: TRBJ2-7
D gene: NA
CDR3 DNA: TGTGCCAGCAGTTACTCCAACAGAGCCTACGAGCAGTACTTC
CDR3 protein: CASSYSNRAYEQYF

V gene: TRBV5-4
clone size: NA
J gene: TRBJ2-5
D gene: TRBD2
CDR3 DNA: TGTGCCAGCAGCTTGTGGGGGGGTCAAGAGACCCAGTACTTC
CDR3 protein: CASSLWGGQETQYF

V gene: TRBV7-9
clone size: NA
J gene: TRBJ2-3
D gene: TRBD2
CDR3 DNA: TGTGCCAGCAGCCCTAGGACTAGCGGGAGAGAAGATACGCAGTATTTT
CDR3 protein: CASSPRTSGREDTQYF

V gene: TRBV25-1
clone size: NA
J gene: TRBJ1-5
D gene: NA
CDR3 DNA: TGTGCCAGCAGCGGGGCAGGGTATAGCAATCAGCCCCAGCATTTT
CDR3 protein: CASSGAGYSNQPQHF

V gene: TRBV5-6
clone size: once
J gene: TRBJ2-5
D gene: NA
CDR3 DNA: TGTGCCAGCAGCTTGACAGTACAAGAGACCCAGTACTTC
CDR3 protein: CASSLTVQETQYF

V gene: TRBV9
clone size: NA
J gene: TRBJ2-1
D gene: TRBD2
CDR3 DNA: TGTGCCAGCAGCGGAAGACTAGCGGGAGGGCAGGGCAATGAGCAGTTCTTC
CDR3 protein: CASSGRLAGGQGNEQFF

V gene: TRBV7-3
clone size: NA
J gene: TRBJ1-1
D gene: NA
CDR3 DNA: TGTGCCAGCAGCTTAAGTGGTGGGGGGAACACTGAAGCTTTCTTT
CDR3 protein: CASSLSGGGNTEAFF

V gene: TRBV28
clone size: NA
J gene: TRBJ2-5
D gene: TRBD1
CDR3 DNA: TGTGCCAGCAGTTGGGACAGGGGGCGAGAGACCCAGTACTTC
CDR3 protein: CASSWDRGRETQYF

V gene: TRBV6-5
clone size: NA
J gene: TRBJ2-7
D gene: NA
CDR3 DNA: TGTGCCAGCAGTTCCCCGAGTAGAGACGAGCAGTACTTC
CDR3 protein: CASSSPSRDEQYF

V gene: TRBV27
clone size: NA
J gene: TRBJ2-1
D gene: NA
CDR3 DNA: TGTGCCAGCAGTCAGACAATTGGGGATGAGCAGTTCTTC
CDR3 protein: CASSQTIGDEQFF

V gene: TRBV13
clone size: NA
J gene: TRBJ2-7
D gene: NA
CDR3 DNA: TGTGCCAGCAGCTTAGGCCCCGAGCAGTACTTC
CDR3 protein: CASSLGPEQYF

V gene: TRBV2
clone size: NA
J gene: TRBJ2-2
D gene: NA
CDR3 DNA: TGTGCCAGCAGTGATCATCGGGACCCCCCCAATGGGGAGCTGTTTTTT
CDR3 protein: CASSDHRDPPNGELFF

V gene: TRBV27
clone size: NA
J gene: TRBJ2-1
D gene: TRBD2
CDR3 DNA: TGTGCCAGCAGTTTGGGCGGGGGGACCTACAATGAGCAGTTCTTC
CDR3 protein: CASSLGGGTYNEQFF

V gene: TRBV2
clone size: NA
J gene: TRBJ2-3
D gene: NA
CDR3 DNA: TGTGCCAGCAGTGAAGCGCTTCTGAGACTAGAGGGCACAGATACGCAGTATTTT
CDR3 protein: CASSEALLRLEGTDTQYF

V gene: TRBV5-1
clone size: NA
J gene: TRBJ1-1
D gene: NA
CDR3 DNA: TGCGCCAGCAGCTTGGAATCCGGGGCAGGGATGAACACTGAAGCTTTCTTT
CDR3 protein: CASSLESGAGMNTEAFF

V gene: TRBV19
clone size: NA
J gene: TRBJ1-5
D gene: TRBD1
CDR3 DNA: TGTGCCAGTAGTATGGGACAGGGGTCCAATCAGCCCCAGCATTTT
CDR3 protein: CASSMGQGSNQPQHF

V gene: TRBV29-1
clone size: NA
J gene: TRBJ1-1
D gene: TRBD1
CDR3 DNA: TGCAGCGTTGATCAGGGGGCGAGGACTGAAGCTTTCTTT
CDR3 protein: CSVDQGARTEAFF

V gene: TRBV2
clone size: NA
J gene: TRBJ2-1
D gene: TRBD2
CDR3 DNA: TGTGCCAGCAGTGGCATTGGACTAGCGGGAGGGTCCTACAATGAGCAGTTCTTC
CDR3 protein: CASSGIGLAGGSYNEQFF

V gene: TRBV29-1
clone size: NA
J gene: TRBJ2-5
D gene: TRBD1
CDR3 DNA: TGCAGCGTTGACGGTGCCAGGGGGTTCCAAGAGACCCAGTACTTC
CDR3 protein: CSVDGARGFQETQYF

V gene: TRBV10-2
clone size: NA
J gene: TRBJ2-7
D gene: NA
CDR3 DNA: TGCGCCACTTCCCGGGACAATCTTCGAGACGAGCAGTACTTC
CDR3 protein: CATSRDNLRDEQYF

V gene: TRBV18
clone size: NA
J gene: TRBJ2-5
D gene: NA
CDR3 DNA: TGTGCCAGCTCACCGGGCCCGTACCAAGAGACCCAGTACTTC
CDR3 protein: CASSPGPYQETQYF